Presented here are 23 T cell receptor beta chains from one specimen sequenced in a study of blood T cell repertoires in COVID-19 (dated by TCRdb to 2020 to 2021). Receptor amplification or capture employed the immunoSEQ multiplex PCR assay. TCRdb carries this immuneACCESS record with in-frame sequences only. Its versions omit some clonotypes, under half of them owing to an unresolved V gene in the studies checked, with the rest unexplained. The sample table shows around 270,000 clones, and over 75% are seen once. Clones ranked in the top ten supply roughly 4% of the sample. Input material: PBMCs or T cells enriched from blood (not recorded which). The receptors were gathered from a woman under 40 who had recovered from COVID-19.

The chain employs TRBV18 and TRBJ1-3, with 8 bases matching TRBD1. The V gene end was trimmed by 4 bases and the J gene end by 0 bases; junction bases not matched to a gene: 11. The CDR3 length is 18 residues. Germline V gene data show CDR1 as KGHSH and CDR2 as LQKENI. CDR3 amino acids: CASSLHRDRPFSGNTIYF. In nucleotides, the CDR3 is TGTGCCAGCTCACTACATAGGGACAGGCCTTTCTCTGGAAACACCATATATTTT.

The V call is TRBV5-5, the J call TRBJ2-3; no definite D call. Germline CDR1 is SGHKS and CDR2 is YYEKEE (reference sequence). The V gene lost 0 bases and the J gene lost 1 base, with 6 bases spanning the gap. This CDR3 has 14 amino acids. CDR3 residues: CASSLGEGTDTQYF. CDR3 in DNA: TGTGCCAGCAGCTTGGGAGAGGGCACAGATACGCAGTATTTT.

The chain carries TRBV28 and TRBJ1-3, with 10 bases aligning to TRBD1. The CDR3 is made up of 18 amino acids. V lost 2 bases and J lost 1; bases outside the gene matches: 8. Germline values: CDR1 MDHEN, CDR2 SYDVKM. CDR3 nucleotide sequence: TGTGCCAGCAGTTTAATTGGGGACAGGGGAGAATCTGGAAACACCATATATTTT. It yields the protein CASSLIGDRGESGNTIYF.

The V call is TRBV3-1 (or the pseudogene TRBV3-2), the J call TRBJ1-5; D remains ambiguous. CDR3 length: 15 residues. V lost 0 bases and J lost 7, with 13 bases in between. The germline gives CDR1 LGHDT, CDR2 YNNKEL (reference sequence). CDR3 residues: CASSQDSRGFQPQHF. The CDR3 region has the DNA TGTGCCAGCAGCCAAGATTCAAGAGGTTTCCAGCCCCAGCATTTT.

CDR3 coding DNA: TGTGCCAGCAGCCCGACAGGGTCGTTTTACATTCAGTACTTC. Translating gives CASSPTGSFYIQYF. The rearrangement links TRBV7-9 to TRBJ2-4, with 7 bases aligning to TRBD1. This CDR3 comprises 14 residues. Per germline, CDR1 SEHNR and CDR2 FQNEAQ (reference sequence). J lost 8 bases, V lost 5 bases, and 9 bases had no gene match. Together with reference TRBV7-9 and TRBJ2-4, the CDR3 gives the full variable domain: DTGVSQNPRHKITKRGQNVTFRCDPISEHNRLYWYRQTLGQGPEFLTYFQNEAQLEKSRLLSDRFSAERPKGSFSTLEIQRTEQGDSAMYLCASSPTGSFYIQYFGAGTRLSVL.

The rearrangement uses TRBV24-1 and TRBJ2-1, with 8 bases identical to TRBD2. The germline gives CDR1 KGHDR, CDR2 SFDVKD. The V gene end was trimmed by 6 bases and the J gene end by 6 bases; junction bases not matched to a gene: 9. The CDR3 is made up of 15 amino acids. CDR3 nucleotides: TGTGCCACCAGTCCCGGGACTAGAATATCCAATGAGCAGTTCTTC. Translation gives CATSPGTRISNEQFF.

The V and J genes are TRBV2 and TRBJ2-2, with 10 bases matching TRBD1. Trimming cost V 6 bases and J 6 bases; bases outside gene matches: 19. The CDR3 is 19 amino acids. CDR1 SNHLY and CDR2 FYNNEI come from the germline V gene. The DNA of the CDR3 is TGTGCCAGCAGGGATAGATTATTTTTGGGACAGGGGTCACCCGGGGAGCTGTTTTTT. Translation gives CASRDRLFLGQGSPGELFF. The full variable domain, its missing parts supplied by reference TRBV2 and TRBJ2-2, is EPEVTQTPSHQVTQMGQEVILRCVPISNHLYFYWYRQILGQKVEFLVSFYNNEISEKSEIFDDQFSVERPDGSNFTLKIRSTKLEDSAMYFCASRDRLFLGQGSPGELFFGEGSRLTVL.

The gene calls are TRBV6-5 and TRBJ2-1, with 8 nucleotides matching TRBD2. Germline values: CDR1 MNHEY, CDR2 SVGAGI. The CDR3 totals 13 residues. Germline trimming cut 6 bases from V and 6 bases from J; bases unmatched to any gene: 4. The CDR3: CASRPGLANEQFF. For the CDR3, the DNA is TGTGCCAGCAGGCCCGGACTAGCCAATGAGCAGTTCTTC.

The chain couples TRBV19 to TRBJ2-1; 12 positions match TRBD2. The germline V gene has CDR1 LNHDA and CDR2 SQIVND (reference sequence). V lost 0 bases, J lost 14 bases, and 8 bases stayed unmatched. The CDR3 sequence is 15 residues long. The DNA for the CDR3 is TGTGCCAGTAGTATAGATACTAGCGGGGGGCCGGGCGAGTTCTTC. Translating it yields CASSIDTSGGPGEFF.

The V and J genes are TRBV9 and TRBJ2-1, with 12 bases fitting TRBD1. Per germline, CDR1 SGDLS and CDR2 YYNGEE. The CDR3 contains 15 residues. J was trimmed by 12 bases and V by 4 bases; bases with no gene match: 11. In nucleotides, the CDR3 is TGTGCCAGCAGCTCCCCGGGACAGGGGGCCGGGGGGCAGTTCTTC. It encodes CASSSPGQGAGGQFF.

CDR3: CASSHQWTGGRFQETQYF. Here the CDR3 DNA reads TGTGCCAGCAGCCATCAATGGACAGGGGGTCGGTTCCAAGAGACCCAGTACTTC. The chain combines TRBV3-1 (or the pseudogene TRBV3-2) with TRBJ2-5, with 10 bases that match TRBD1. CDR3 length equals 18 residues. The germline CDR1 and CDR2 sequences are LGHDT and YNNKEL (reference sequence). The J segment lost 1 base and the V segment lost 3 bases, leaving 11 bases of the junction unmatched.

The chain employs TRBV7-8 and TRBJ2-3; 8 nucleotides line up with TRBD2. Unmatched junction bases numbered 12, after V lost 4 bases and J lost 0 bases. Looked up from germline, CDR1 is SGHVS and CDR2 is FQNEAQ. This CDR3 comprises 18 residues. The CDR3 DNA is TGTGCCAGCAGCTCCAACCAGCCGGGCGGGGGGAGCACAGATACGCAGTATTTT. It translates to CASSSNQPGGGSTDTQYF.

This chain joins TRBV6-5 and TRBJ2-5; TRBD1 matches at 7 bases. The CDR3 covers 13 residues. V shed 7 bases, J shed 5 bases, and the junction held 7 bases outside the gene matches. The V gene's germline CDR1 is MNHEY and CDR2 SVGAGI. The CDR3 reads CASNRGVGETQYF. CDR3 sequence (DNA): TGTGCCAGCAACAGGGGTGTGGGGGAGACCCAGTACTTC.

The V gene is TRBV7-4, the J gene TRBJ2-2; 13 bases line up with TRBD2. This CDR3 spans 20 amino acids. The V segment lost 7 bases and the J segment 7 bases; nucleotides outside the gene matches: 21. Per the germline V gene, CDR1 is SGHVT and CDR2 is SQSDAQ. CDR3 in DNA: TGTGCCAGCACCCCGGACCTAGGTAGGACTAGCGGGAGATGCAACGGGGAGCTGTTTTTT. It codes for CASTPDLGRTSGRCNGELFF.

The chain is built from TRBV10-2 and TRBJ2-3; TRBD1 is a possible D gene (5 bases). Trimming stripped 4 bases from V and 0 bases from J, with 8 bases between. CDR3 length: 14 amino acids. The V gene's germline CDR1 is WSHSY and CDR2 SAAADI. The CDR3 bases are TGCGCCAGCAGTGGGTACAGGAGCACAGATACGCAGTATTTT. It encodes CASSGYRSTDTQYF.

The chain couples TRBV28 to TRBJ2-1, with D tentatively TRBD1 (5 bases). Trimming stripped 7 bases from V and 7 bases from J, with 11 bases between. The CDR3 runs to 12 residues. CDR1 is MDHEN and CDR2 is SYDVKM in the germline V gene. CDR3 bases: TGTGCCAGCAAAGGAAACAGGAATGAGCAGTTCTTC. Protein sequence: CASKGNRNEQFF.

The chain joins TRBV2 to TRBJ2-4; 8 bases fit TRBD1. Per the germline V gene, CDR1 is SNHLY and CDR2 is FYNNEI. Unmatched junction bases numbered 10, after V lost 3 bases and J lost 6 bases. This CDR3 contains 16 residues. CDR3 amino acids: CASSETGEWVRNIQYF. The DNA for the CDR3 is TGTGCCAGCAGTGAGACAGGGGAATGGGTGAGAAACATTCAGTACTTC.

The chain uses TRBV7-9 and TRBJ2-5; unclear D gene. The V and J ends lost 2 bases and 4 bases respectively, with 17 bases between them. Germline V CDR1 and CDR2: SEHNR, FQNEAQ (reference sequence). The CDR3 is 16 amino acids. This CDR3 reads CASSLTVTAGIETQYF. In DNA, the CDR3 is TGTGCCAGCAGCTTAACTGTGACTGCCGGAATAGAGACCCAGTACTTC.

V usage is TRBV16 and J usage is TRBJ2-3; TRBD1 matches at 8 bases. Germline V gene data show CDR1 as KGHSY and CDR2 as FQNENV. V shed 6 bases, J shed 0 bases, and the junction held 17 bases outside the gene matches. The CDR3 loop spans 19 amino acids. CDR3 region: CASSHISNWTGQSTDTQYF. DNA of the CDR3: TGTGCCAGCAGTCATATATCAAATTGGACAGGGCAAAGCACAGATACGCAGTATTTT.

This clone showed up just a few times. The rearrangement joins TRBV5-4 to TRBJ2-7; no clear D gene. Germline CDR1 and CDR2: SGHNT and YYREEE (reference sequence). With 4 bases removed from V and 3 bases from J, the gap between germline ends came to 8 bases. The CDR3 contains 12 residues. The CDR3 loop reads CASSTDFYEQYF. The CDR3 bases are TGTGCCAGCAGCACTGATTTCTACGAGCAGTACTTC. The full variable domain, in which reference TRBV5-4 and TRBJ2-7 provide the parts outside the CDR3, is ETGVTQSPTHLIKTRGQQVTLRCSSQSGHNTVSWYQQALGQGPQFIFQYYREEENGRGNFPPRFSGLQFPNYSSELNVNALELDDSALYLCASSTDFYEQYFGPGTRLTVT.

The gene calls are TRBV15 and TRBJ1-1, with no clear D. Germline CDR1 LNHNV, CDR2 YYDKDF (reference sequence). Between the trimmed V and J ends, which lost 1 base and 0 bases, there was a span of 6 bases. The CDR3 is 14 amino acids. CDR3: CATSRGGMNTEAFF. For the CDR3, the DNA is TGTGCCACCAGCAGAGGCGGGATGAACACTGAAGCTTTCTTT.

The rearrangement joins TRBV6-5 to TRBJ1-2; 9 bases agree with TRBD1. This CDR3 has 10 residues. Germline V CDR1 and CDR2: MNHEY, SVGAGI. The junction had 2 bases not matched to a gene; V was cut back by 6 bases and J by 12 bases. The CDR3 nucleotides are TGTGCCAGCAGCCGGGACAGGGACACCTTC. It specifies CASSRDRDTF.

This chain joins TRBV27 and TRBJ2-7; 8 positions match TRBD1. This CDR3 has 13 amino acids. Germline V gene lookup returns CDR1 MNHEY and CDR2 SMNVEV (reference sequence). V was clipped by 5 bases and J by 6 bases; unmatched bases: 6. CDR3 protein: CASSDRGIGEQYF. In DNA form, the CDR3 reads TGTGCCAGCAGTGACAGGGGCATCGGCGAGCAGTACTTC.